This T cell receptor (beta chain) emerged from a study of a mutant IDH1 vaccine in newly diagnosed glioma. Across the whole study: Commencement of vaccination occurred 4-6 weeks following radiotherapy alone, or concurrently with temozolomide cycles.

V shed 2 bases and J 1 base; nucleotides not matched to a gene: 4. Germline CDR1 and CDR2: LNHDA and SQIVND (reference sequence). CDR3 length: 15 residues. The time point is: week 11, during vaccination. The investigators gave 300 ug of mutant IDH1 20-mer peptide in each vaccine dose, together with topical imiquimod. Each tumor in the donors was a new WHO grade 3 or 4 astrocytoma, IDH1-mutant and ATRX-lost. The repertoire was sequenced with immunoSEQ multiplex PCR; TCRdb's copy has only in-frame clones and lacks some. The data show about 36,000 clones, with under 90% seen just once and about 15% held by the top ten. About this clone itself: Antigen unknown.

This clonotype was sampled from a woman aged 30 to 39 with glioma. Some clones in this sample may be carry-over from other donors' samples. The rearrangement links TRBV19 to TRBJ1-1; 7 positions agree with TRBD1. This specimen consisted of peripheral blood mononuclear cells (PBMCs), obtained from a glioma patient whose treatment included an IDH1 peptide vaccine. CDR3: CASSILGTANTEAFF. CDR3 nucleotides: TGTGCCAGTAGTATACTCGGGACAGCGAACACTGAAGCTTTCTTT.